This TCR beta chain was captured by sequencing in a study of T cells expressing NK-cell markers. The wider study: All TCR beta repertoires analysed originated from sorted CD3+CD56+NKG2C+, CD3+CD56+NKG2C- and CD3+CD56-NKG2C+ T cells. The sequencing cohort of eight donors included seven HCMV-seropositive individuals and one seronegative individual. Regarding the study as a whole: Dominance of the CD3+CD56-NKG2C+ fraction by these clonotypes also held in a few donors.

Details on this clonotype: Antigen unknown.

UMI-tagged 5'RACE template switching yielded the TCR beta cDNA. Using the 5' RACE reads, TCRdb records one entry per CDR3 protein without DNA. Its clone listing holds about 450,000 distinct CDR3 sequences. This CDR3 contains 17 residues. The V gene's germline CDR1 is LGHNA and CDR2 YSLEER. The material sequenced was blood T cells: a sorted CD56 or NKG2C T cell subset, CD4+ or CD8+ T cells, or bulk PBMC T cells (not recorded which). V gene TRBV4-3 combines with J gene TRBJ2-3; TCRdb's D call, TRBD1, is unchecked because there is no DNA. The sequence was collected from a woman aged 18-69 years in good health. CDR3 sequence reads: CASSQDLQGWSTDTQYF.